The 5 T cell receptor beta chains below come from one sample, sequenced in a study of shared clonotypes between healthy human individuals. Sequenced by immunoSEQ multiplex PCR; TCRdb stores in-frame clones only, minus some. This table holds 730,000 or so clones, less than 80% found once. Material: memory CD4+ T cells sorted from blood. Specified subset: CD45RA-negative fraction. These receptors all stem from a woman aged 25 to 39 in good health.

This clone was counted at least ten times. This chain joins TRBV14 and TRBJ2-7; D ambiguous. The CDR3 is 11 residues long. Germline values: CDR1 SGHDN, CDR2 FVKESK. V lost 2 bases and J lost 2, with 1 base in between. The CDR3 is CASSQTYEQYF. The DNA of the CDR3 is TGTGCCAGCAGCCAAACCTACGAGCAGTACTTC.

Only a few counts were recorded for this clone. The chain links TRBV5-4 to TRBJ1-1; D not resolved. V lost 3 bases, J lost 2 bases, and 8 bases lay in between. The CDR3 is 13 residues long. CDR1 and CDR2 from the germline V gene are SGHNT and YYREEE (reference sequence). Written as DNA, the CDR3 is TGTGCCAGCAGCTACCGAAGAAACACTGAAGCTTTCTTT. It yields the protein CASSYRRNTEAFF.

This clone occurred many times. The CDR3 spells CASSSQRTSGRVTPRYEQYF. In nucleotides, the CDR3 is TGTGCCAGCAGTTCCCAACGGACTAGCGGGAGGGTAACGCCGAGGTACGAGCAGTACTTC. V and J are TRBV27 and TRBJ2-7; 15 bases align to TRBD2. This CDR3 is 20 amino acids long. Germline V gives CDR1 MNHEY, CDR2 SMNVEV (reference sequence). The V and J ends lost 4 bases and 4 bases, in that order; junction bases with no gene match: 17.

Points on this clone: One end of the junction does not line up with germline, which may come from a read error. The J gene is TRBJ1-1, the V gene TRBV7-8; D gene ambiguous. CDR1 and CDR2 (germline): SGHVS, FQNEAQ. The CDR3 is 14 residues long. As DNA, the CDR3 is TGTGCCAGCAGCTTAGCTTCTCCGACGAGCCCCTTTTCCTTT. Its translation is CASSLASPTSPFSF. Looking up the rest from reference TRBV7-8 and TRBJ1-1 gives the full variable domain: GAGVSQSPRYKVAKRGQDVALRCDPISGHVSLFWYQQALGQGPEFLTYFQNEAQLDKSGLPSDRFFAERPEGSVSTLKIQRTQQEDSAVYLCASSLASPTSPFSFGQGTRLTVV.

V is TRBV5-1 and J is TRBJ2-5, with 7 bases matching TRBD1. Per the germline V gene, CDR1 is SGHRS and CDR2 is YFSETQ. The CDR3 sequence is 14 residues long. V shed 4 bases, J shed 1 base, and the junction held 4 bases outside the gene matches. CDR3 coding DNA: TGCGCCAGCAGCCAGGGACAGTTCCAAGAGACCCAGTACTTC. Residues: CASSQGQFQETQYF.